Listed below are T cell receptor beta chains from one sample, sequenced in a study of control samples from healthy donors and cancer patients. The method was immunoSEQ multiplex PCR; TCRdb's version includes in-frame clones alone and lacks a portion of them. The sample carries 150,000 to 180,000 clones, approximately 96% recorded once. Sequenced sample: blood. These TCRs come from a man aged 40-49 years in good health. CDR3s include the opening cysteine and the closing phenylalanine or tryptophan. The order of the fields is J gene, clone size, D gene, V gene, CDR3 protein, CDR3 DNA. D genes are given only for firm matches. Rows may omit the clone size; those that give it use once, few, many or a size class.

TRBJ1-5 | NA | NA | TRBV6-5 | CASSYRSNQPQHF | TGTGCCAGCAGTTACAGGAGCAATCAGCCCCAGCATTTT
TRBJ1-1 | NA | NA | TRBV7-9 | CASSTDRNTEAFF | TGTGCCAGCAGCACCGACAGGAACACTGAAGCTTTCTTT
TRBJ1-1 | NA | NA | TRBV10-3 | CAISESGRGPAFF | TGTGCCATCAGTGAGTCTGGAAGAGGACCAGCTTTCTTT
TRBJ1-1 | NA | TRBD1 | TRBV5-5 | CASNFANRGTEAFF | TGTGCCAGCAACTTCGCAAACAGGGGGACTGAAGCTTTCTTT
TRBJ1-5 | NA | TRBD1 | TRBV28 | CASRPPDRGRFISNQPQHF | TGTGCCAGCCGACCTCCGGACAGGGGAAGATTTATAAGCAATCAGCCCCAGCATTTT
TRBJ2-5 | NA | TRBD1 | TRBV4-1 | CASSPTGGGQETQYF | TGCGCCAGCAGCCCAACAGGGGGAGGTCAAGAGACCCAGTACTTC
TRBJ1-1 | NA | NA | TRBV6-1 | CASSEWVMNTEAFF | TGTGCCAGCAGTGAATGGGTAATGAACACTGAAGCTTTCTTT
TRBJ2-3 | NA | TRBD2 | TRBV19 | CASSILAGDPGRTDTQYF | TGTGCCAGTAGTATACTAGCGGGGGACCCAGGCCGCACAGATACGCAGTATTTT
TRBJ1-5 | NA | NA | TRBV7-9 | CASTKGVQPQHF | TGTGCCAGCACCAAGGGGGTTCAGCCCCAGCATTTT
TRBJ1-2 | NA | NA | TRBV28 | CASSLSRNTHGFTYFGYTF | TGTGCCAGCAGTTTATCCCGGAATACCCACGGATTCACGTACTTTGGCTACACCTTC
TRBJ2-1 | NA | NA | TRBV5-1 | CASSLSVGPEGLDEQFF | TGCGCCAGCAGCTTGTCCGTTGGTCCTGAGGGTTTAGATGAGCAGTTCTTC
TRBJ1-3 | NA | NA | TRBV24-1 | CATSDSRDANSGNTIYF | TGTGCCACCAGTGACTCCCGGGACGCCAACTCTGGAAACACCATATATTTT
TRBJ2-3 | NA | TRBD2 | TRBV10-3 | CAISESGLAGAFRDTQYF | TGTGCCATCAGTGAGTCCGGACTAGCGGGGGCCTTTAGAGATACGCAGTATTTT
TRBJ2-3 | NA | NA | TRBV7-8 | CASSLDAQGVLRTDTQYF | TGTGCCAGCAGCTTAGATGCACAGGGTGTCCTCCGCACCGATACGCAGTATTTT
TRBJ1-6 | NA | NA | TRBV18 | CASSPQGGEGVPLHF | TGTGCCAGCTCACCACAGGGAGGGGAGGGTGTACCCCTCCACTTT
TRBJ2-7 | once | TRBD1 | TRBV7-2 | CASSSTSGTGAYEQYF | TGTGCCAGCAGCTCGACCTCCGGGACAGGCGCCTACGAGCAGTACTTC
TRBJ1-2 | once | NA | TRBV4-3 | CASSQRRTANYGYTF | TGCGCCAGCAGCCAACGACGGACAGCGAACTATGGCTACACCTTC
TRBJ2-7 | NA | NA | TRBV6-2/TRBV6-3 | CASSYSPGFGIYEQYF | TGTGCCAGCAGTTACTCGCCGGGATTTGGGATCTACGAGCAGTACTTC
TRBJ1-1 | NA | NA | TRBV7-2 | CASSLVPITVGTEAFF | TGTGCCAGCAGCTTAGTTCCCATCACGGTGGGCACTGAAGCTTTCTTT
TRBJ1-2 | NA | NA | TRBV5-1 | CASSLGQPLSYGYTF | TGCGCCAGCAGCTTGGGACAGCCCCTTTCCTATGGCTACACCTTC
TRBJ1-2 | NA | TRBD1 | TRBV18 | CASSPQTGERYGYTF | TGTGCCAGCTCACCACAGACAGGGGAGCGCTATGGCTACACCTTC
TRBJ1-3 | NA | TRBD1 | TRBV7-2 | CASSSRGQNSGNTIYF | TGTGCCAGCAGCTCAAGGGGACAGAACTCTGGAAACACCATATATTTT
TRBJ1-6 | NA | NA | TRBV18 | CASSPRGAYNSPLHF | TGTGCCAGCTCACCTCGGGGAGCCTATAATTCACCCCTCCACTTT
TRBJ1-2 | NA | NA | TRBV21-1 | CASSKGRVRRGLNYGYTF | TGTGCCAGCAGCAAGGGAAGGGTGCGCAGGGGACTGAACTATGGCTACACCTTC
TRBJ1-1 | once | NA | TRBV18 | CASSPDSPGVAEAFF | TGTGCCAGCTCACCGGACTCTCCTGGGGTCGCTGAAGCTTTCTTT
TRBJ2-7 | NA | NA | TRBV7-9 | CASSPKSPEQYF | TGTGCCAGCAGCCCAAAAAGTCCCGAGCAGTACTTC
TRBJ2-3 | NA | NA | TRBV9 | CASSVDRGRTDTQYF | TGTGCCAGCAGCGTAGACCGGGGGAGGACAGATACGCAGTATTTT
TRBJ1-3 | NA | NA | TRBV4-3 | CASSPRRYSGNTIYF | TGCGCCAGCAGCCCGAGACGGTACTCTGGAAACACCATATATTTT
TRBJ2-1 | NA | TRBD2 | TRBV3-1/TRBV3-2 | CASSRIAGGLVGSYNEQFF | TGTGCCAGCAGCCGTATAGCGGGGGGACTTGTTGGGTCCTACAATGAGCAGTTCTTC
TRBJ1-1 | once | NA | TRBV19 | CASSMGLPNTEAFF | TGTGCCAGTAGTATGGGCTTACCGAACACTGAAGCTTTCTTT
TRBJ2-7 | NA | NA | TRBV18 | CASSPPKGGAYEQYF | TGTGCCAGCTCACCACCGAAAGGAGGAGCCTACGAGCAGTACTTC
TRBJ2-7 | NA | TRBD1 | TRBV5-1 | CASSLGAGTGEYEQYF | TGCGCCAGCAGCTTGGGCGCCGGGACAGGGGAGTACGAGCAGTACTTC
TRBJ2-1 | NA | TRBD2 | TRBV4-1 | CASSQVWLAGGRSYNEQFF | TGCGCCAGCAGCCAAGTATGGCTAGCGGGGGGGCGCTCCTACAATGAGCAGTTCTTC
TRBJ2-1 | once | TRBD2 | TRBV23-1 | CASSQLLAGGKDEQFF | TGCGCCAGCAGTCAATTGTTAGCGGGGGGGAAGGATGAGCAGTTCTTC
TRBJ1-1 | NA | NA | TRBV9 | CASSVTGLTEAFF | TGTGCCAGCAGCGTAACAGGGCTGACTGAAGCTTTCTTT
TRBJ1-2 | once | NA | TRBV19 | CASSPTGSYGYTF | TGTGCCAGTAGTCCAACAGGGAGCTATGGCTACACCTTC
TRBJ1-1 | NA | TRBD1 | TRBV7-3 | CASSLGTGEGTEAFF | TGTGCCAGCAGCTTAGGGACAGGGGAAGGCACTGAAGCTTTCTTT